A single sample gave rise to the 15 T cell receptor beta chains below, sequenced in a study of cytomegalovirus exposure and HLA in healthy donors. The PCR made use of 60 Vbeta and 13 Jbeta primers. Sequencing was performed with immunoSEQ multiplex PCR; in TCRdb, only in-frame clones are kept and a portion is missing. This sample has 150,000 to 200,000 clones, with under 85% found just once. Input material: PBMCs. The receptors stem from a woman aged 25 to 39 in good health and CMV-seronegative.

The V and J genes are TRBV2 and TRBJ2-2; 8 positions match TRBD1. V lost 6 bases to trimming and J lost 5 bases; unmatched junction nucleotides: 5. Germline CDR1 is SNHLY and CDR2 is FYNNEI. The CDR3 length is 14 residues. The CDR3 reads CASRSGTGTGELFF. In nucleotides, the CDR3 is TGTGCCAGCAGATCCGGGACAGGTACCGGGGAGCTGTTTTTT.

The CDR3: CASSVEAGGRTGELFF. The CDR3 coding sequence is TGTGCCAGCAGCGTAGAAGCGGGAGGCCGCACCGGGGAGCTGTTTTTT. The rearrangement uses TRBV9 and TRBJ2-2; 9 bases are a match to TRBD2. Germline V CDR1 and CDR2: SGDLS, YYNGEE. This CDR3 region has 16 residues. The V segment lost 0 bases and the J segment 4 bases; nucleotides outside the gene matches: 4.

V gene TRBV4-1 combines with J gene TRBJ1-2; 8 nucleotides agree with TRBD1. The trim removed 3 bases at V and 4 bases at J, leaving 7 bases unmatched. This CDR3 spans 15 amino acids. Germline V gives CDR1 MGHRA, CDR2 YSYEKL. Here the CDR3 DNA reads TGCGCCAGCAGCCAGGTGGACAGGGTTTCCTATGGCTACACCTTC. Protein: CASSQVDRVSYGYTF.

The rearrangement links TRBV30 to TRBJ2-7; D unresolved. Germline V lookup: CDR1 GTSNPN, CDR2 SVGIG (reference sequence). This CDR3 has 14 amino acids. V was trimmed by 0 bases and J by 2 bases, leaving 11 bases between them. CDR3 bases: TGTGCCTGGAGTGTTGGTTTGCCAGCCTACGAGCAGTACTTC. Its translation is CAWSVGLPAYEQYF.

This chain joins TRBV4-2 and TRBJ2-5; 8 bases fit TRBD1. V lost 6 bases to trimming and J lost 2 bases; unmatched junction nucleotides: 2. The CDR3 runs to 13 residues. Per the germline V gene, CDR1 is LGHNA and CDR2 is YNFKEQ. CDR3 sequence (DNA): TGTGCCAGCAGGGACAGGGAGCAAGAGACCCAGTACTTC. Encoded protein: CASRDREQETQYF.

The rearrangement links TRBV5-6 to TRBJ2-1; 8 positions match TRBD2. CDR3 size: 11 residues. The V segment lost 4 bases and the J segment 12 bases; nucleotides outside the gene matches: 3. Germline values: CDR1 SGHDT, CDR2 YYEEEE. This CDR3 is CASSKGLAQFF. DNA of the CDR3: TGTGCCAGCAGCAAAGGACTAGCGCAGTTCTTC. The entire variable domain, with the rest obtained from reference TRBV5-6 and TRBJ2-1, is as follows: DAGVTQSPTHLIKTRGQQVTLRCSPKSGHDTVSWYQQALGQGPQFIFQYYEEEERQRGNFPDRFSGHQFPNYSSELNVNALLLGDSALYLCASSKGLAQFFGPGTRLTVL.

The chain couples TRBV5-6 to TRBJ1-2; TRBD1 agrees at 7 bases. Trimming took 4 bases from V and 3 from J; bases not matched to a gene: 3. The CDR3 runs to 13 residues. Germline assignment: CDR1 SGHDT and CDR2 YYEEEE. Here the CDR3 DNA reads TGTGCCAGCAGCCATACAGGGGACTATGGCTACACCTTC. Its translation is CASSHTGDYGYTF.

V and J are TRBV9 and TRBJ2-7; possible D gene TRBD2, 5 bases. There are 16 residues in the CDR3. From germline, CDR1 is SGDLS and CDR2 YYNGEE. The V end was cut by 0 bases, the J end by 1 base, with 14 bases between. Written as DNA, the CDR3 is TGTGCCAGCAGCGTAGCCCCGGGGAGTCAATCCTACGAGCAGTACTTC. Translated, it gives CASSVAPGSQSYEQYF.

V is TRBV7-2 and J is TRBJ2-3; no firm D call. Germline CDR1 is SGHTA and CDR2 is FQGNSA. The CDR3 length is 14 residues. Trimming left V 3 bases short and J 6 bases short, with 13 bases between. CDR3 in amino acids: CASSFPGSRDTQYF. CDR3 nucleotides: TGTGCCAGCAGCTTCCCCGGGTCTCGGGATACGCAGTATTTT.

This clone has more than one count but fewer than ten. The rearrangement links TRBV11-2 to TRBJ1-2, with D uncertain. The germline V and J ends were trimmed by 4 bases and 6 bases, with 12 bases remaining between them. The CDR3 has 13 residues. Germline V CDR1 and CDR2: SGHAT, FQNNGV. DNA for the CDR3: TGTGCCAGCAGCTCCAACCCGGGAAATGGCTACACCTTC. It specifies CASSSNPGNGYTF. The full variable domain, rest sourced from reference TRBV11-2 and TRBJ1-2, is EAGVAQSPRYKIIEKRQSVAFWCNPISGHATLYWYQQILGQGPKLLIQFQNNGVVDDSQLPKDRFSAERLKGVDSTLKIQPAKLEDSAVYLCASSSNPGNGYTFGSGTRLTVV.

V and J are TRBV19 and TRBJ2-1; D is unresolved. V lost 5 bases to trimming and J lost 4 bases, with 12 bases between them. The CDR3 contains 14 residues. Germline loops: CDR1 LNHDA, CDR2 SQIVND (reference sequence). CDR3 in amino acids: CASSLYSLYNEQFF. CDR3 in DNA: TGTGCCAGTAGTTTGTATAGCCTTTACAATGAGCAGTTCTTC. The full variable domain, rest sourced from reference TRBV19 and TRBJ2-1, is DGGITQSPKYLFRKEGQNVTLSCEQNLNHDAMYWYRQDPGQGLRLIYYSQIVNDFQKGDIAEGYSVSREKKESFPLTVTSAQKNPTAFYLCASSLYSLYNEQFFGPGTRLTVL.

The chain recombines TRBV29-1 with TRBJ2-1; 8 bases line up with TRBD2. The V and J ends lost 3 bases and 7 bases, in that order; junction bases with no gene match: 14. Germline loops: CDR1 SQVTM, CDR2 ANQGSEA. The CDR3 has 16 residues. CDR3 nucleotides: TGCAGCGTTGACGGGTTTACGGCTAGCGGGCGAAATGAGCAGTTCTTC. Its translation: CSVDGFTASGRNEQFF.

The rearrangement uses TRBV9 and TRBJ2-3, with 9 bases matching TRBD2. This CDR3 region has 17 residues. The germline V gene has CDR1 SGDLS and CDR2 YYNGEE. The junction had 9 bases not matched to a gene; V was cut back by 0 bases and J by 4 bases. This CDR3 reads CASSVAGGGVLADTQYF. In nucleotides, the CDR3 is TGTGCCAGCAGCGTAGCAGGCGGGGGGGTTTTGGCAGATACGCAGTATTTT.

V is TRBV5-1 and J is TRBJ2-3, with 15 bases matching TRBD2. CDR1 and CDR2 (germline): SGHRS, YFSETQ. The CDR3 length is 17 residues. V shed 4 bases, J shed 1 base, and the junction held 4 bases outside the gene matches. The CDR3 protein is CASSHRTSGRGTDTQYF. DNA of the CDR3: TGCGCCAGCAGCCACCGGACTAGCGGGAGGGGCACAGATACGCAGTATTTT.

This chain connects TRBV29-1 to TRBJ2-5, with 13 bases that match TRBD2. V was clipped by 7 bases and J by 4 bases; unmatched bases: 9. Per germline, CDR1 SQVTM and CDR2 ANQGSEA. This CDR3 contains 15 residues. CDR3 sequence reads: CSAVGLAGVGETQYF. For the CDR3, the DNA is TGCAGCGCCGTCGGACTAGCGGGAGTTGGAGAGACCCAGTACTTC.